Listed below are T cell receptor beta chains from one sample, sequenced in a study of shared clonotypes between healthy human individuals. The data were produced by immunoSEQ multiplex PCR, yet TCRdb's version contains in-frame clones alone and is incomplete. This sample yields approximately 1,000,000 clones, of which roughly 74% are seen a single time; more than 0.45% belongs to the top ten. Material for sequencing was memory CD4+ T cells from PBMCs. These receptors were collected from a man between 18 and 29 years old in good health. Some clones in this sample may be carry-over from other donors' samples. Each CDR3 is given with its conserved first and last residue. The D gene is left open where the match is weak. The size of a clone is reported for some rows only, either as once, few or many, or as a class for expanded clones.

V gene: TRBV7-2; clone size: .; D gene: TRBD2; J gene: TRBJ2-7; CDR3 protein: CASSLGLAGLYEQYF; CDR3 DNA: TGTGCCAGCAGCTTAGGGCTAGCGGGCTTATACGAGCAGTACTTC
V gene: TRBV6-5; clone size: many; D gene: .; J gene: TRBJ1-1; CDR3 protein: CASKPGHSTEAFF; CDR3 DNA: TGTGCCAGCAAACCGGGCCATTCCACTGAAGCTTTCTTT
V gene: TRBV5-1; clone size: few; D gene: .; J gene: TRBJ2-1; CDR3 protein: CASSPDGSSYNEQFF; CDR3 DNA: TGCGCCAGCAGCCCGGACGGGAGCTCCTACAATGAGCAGTTCTTC
V gene: TRBV19; clone size: once; D gene: TRBD2; J gene: TRBJ2-3; CDR3 protein: CASTIRTGGPTDTQYF; CDR3 DNA: TGTGCCAGTACCATCCGGACGGGAGGGCCCACAGATACGCAGTATTTT
V gene: TRBV5-1; clone size: .; D gene: TRBD1; J gene: TRBJ2-3; CDR3 protein: CASSSGQVTDTQYF; CDR3 DNA: TGCGCCAGCAGCTCTGGACAGGTCACAGATACGCAGTATTTT
V gene: TRBV2; clone size: .; D gene: TRBD2; J gene: TRBJ2-2; CDR3 protein: CASRGGRGPGELFF; CDR3 DNA: TGTGCCAGCAGGGGCGGGAGGGGGCCCGGGGAGCTGTTTTTT
V gene: TRBV9; clone size: many; D gene: .; J gene: TRBJ1-5; CDR3 protein: CASSVEGGPNQPQHF; CDR3 DNA: TGTGCCAGCAGCGTAGAGGGGGGACCTAATCAGCCCCAGCATTTT
V gene: TRBV5-1; clone size: once; D gene: .; J gene: TRBJ2-3; CDR3 protein: CASSRGTSTDTQYF; CDR3 DNA: TGCGCCAGCAGCCGCGGGACTAGCACAGATACGCAGTATTTT
V gene: TRBV9; clone size: .; D gene: TRBD2; J gene: TRBJ2-3; CDR3 protein: CASSASWAGGPPDTQYF; CDR3 DNA: TGTGCCAGCAGCGCGTCTTGGGCGGGAGGGCCCCCAGATACGCAGTATTTT
V gene: TRBV5-6; clone size: .; D gene: .; J gene: TRBJ1-5; CDR3 protein: CASSALWGRGAKPQHF; CDR3 DNA: TGTGCCAGCAGCGCCCTCTGGGGCAGGGGCGCAAAGCCCCAGCATTTT
V gene: TRBV30; clone size: .; D gene: TRBD1; J gene: TRBJ1-1; CDR3 protein: CAWTGGRTEAFF; CDR3 DNA: TGTGCCTGGACAGGGGGCCGGACTGAAGCTTTCTTT
V gene: TRBV18; clone size: .; D gene: .; J gene: TRBJ1-1; CDR3 protein: CASSAQQGNTEAFF; CDR3 DNA: TGTGCCAGCTCAGCCCAACAGGGGAACACTGAAGCTTTCTTT
V gene: TRBV18; clone size: .; D gene: TRBD2; J gene: TRBJ2-1; CDR3 protein: CASSPPGPKLAGERGEQFF; CDR3 DNA: TGTGCCAGCTCACCCCCCGGGCCAAAACTAGCGGGAGAGAGGGGTGAGCAGTTCTTC
V gene: TRBV9; clone size: .; D gene: TRBD1; J gene: TRBJ1-1; CDR3 protein: CASRGTGFNTEAFF; CDR3 DNA: TGTGCCAGCAGGGGGACAGGTTTTAACACTGAAGCTTTCTTT
V gene: TRBV28; clone size: .; D gene: .; J gene: TRBJ2-5; CDR3 protein: CASSFGGRSQETQYF; CDR3 DNA: TGTGCCAGCAGTTTTGGGGGGCGGTCCCAAGAGACCCAGTACTTC
V gene: TRBV7-2; clone size: .; D gene: .; J gene: TRBJ2-3; CDR3 protein: CASSRWRDTDTQYF; CDR3 DNA: TGTGCCAGCAGCCGGTGGAGGGACACAGATACGCAGTATTTT
V gene: TRBV25-1; clone size: .; D gene: .; J gene: TRBJ2-1; CDR3 protein: CASSESWREGEQFF; CDR3 DNA: TGTGCCAGCAGTGAATCTTGGAGGGAAGGTGAGCAGTTCTTC
V gene: TRBV5-1; clone size: .; D gene: TRBD1; J gene: TRBJ1-1; CDR3 protein: CASSSKGATEAFF; CDR3 DNA: TGCGCCAGCAGCTCAAAGGGGGCCACTGAAGCTTTCTTT
V gene: TRBV6-1; clone size: once; D gene: .; J gene: TRBJ2-1; CDR3 protein: CASSAQTSLVEQFF; CDR3 DNA: TGTGCCAGCAGTGCCCAGACCAGCCTTGTTGAGCAGTTCTTC
V gene: TRBV11-2; clone size: few; D gene: .; J gene: TRBJ2-5; CDR3 protein: CASSRAGGQETQYF; CDR3 DNA: TGTGCCAGCAGCCGGGCTGGAGGACAAGAGACCCAGTACTTC